This T cell receptor beta chain came from a study of blood T cells in healthy people across ages. A second PCR of 7 to 11 cycles used a sample-barcoded 5' primer and a J-beta primer mix. CDR3-containing paired-end reads numbered at least 2.5 million in each sample. TCRdb processed the 5' RACE reads anew with MiXCR; each CDR3 protein has one entry. This table holds approximately 600,000 distinct CDR3 sequences, roughly 58% found once. Germline V gene lookup returns CDR1 MNHNS and CDR2 SASEGT. The CDR3 totals 15 residues. The V gene lost 7 bases and the J gene lost 0 bases, with 10 bases spanning the gap.

The chain joins TRBV6-1 to TRBJ2-6; a possible D gene is TRBD2 (5 bases). What was sequenced was blood. The sequence was collected from a man in his 60s in good health. CDR3 residues: CASTAGSSGANVLTF. Written as DNA, the CDR3 is TGTGCCAGCACTGCGGGCAGCTCTGGGGCCAACGTCCTGACTTTC.